The 14 T cell receptor beta chains given below trace back to one sample, sequenced in a study of radiotherapy plus CTLA-4 blockade in lung cancer. Produced via immunoSEQ multiplex PCR; TCRdb's table is partial and in-frame only. The data hold tens of thousands of clones, with 70% to 90% observed a single time. The material was peripheral blood, obtained from a patient treated with radiotherapy plus ipilimumab. These receptors all come from a human donor with non-small cell lung cancer that progressed on radiotherapy plus ipilimumab.

CDR3 in DNA: TGTGCCAGCAGCTTAGTAGGGACCTACGAGCAGTACTTC. Translated: CASSLVGTYEQYF. The chain combines TRBV11-3 with TRBJ2-7; D ambiguous. The CDR3 is made up of 13 amino acids. The germline CDR1 and CDR2 sequences are SGHNT and YENEEA. V was clipped by 1 base and J by 2 bases, with 6 bases between them.

This sequence joins TRBV4-2 and TRBJ1-4, with 9 bases that match TRBD1. The V and J ends lost 0 bases and 7 bases, in that order; junction bases with no gene match: 3. The CDR3 contains 15 residues. Germline V gene lookup returns CDR1 LGHNA and CDR2 YNFKEQ. The CDR3 spells CASSQDGTGREKLFF. The DNA for the CDR3 is TGTGCCAGCAGCCAAGATGGGACAGGGCGTGAAAAACTGTTTTTT.

In this sample, this clone turned up once. This chain connects TRBV7-2 to TRBJ2-7, with 9 nucleotides matching TRBD1. CDR1 and CDR2 (germline): SGHTA, FQGNSA. With 0 bases clipped from V and 6 bases from J, the junction kept 12 bases outside the gene matches. The CDR3 is 17 amino acids. This chain's CDR3 is CASSLARRQQGALEQYF. CDR3 DNA sequence: TGTGCCAGCAGCTTAGCGCGGAGGCAACAGGGGGCCCTCGAGCAGTACTTC.

This chain uses TRBV5-6 with TRBJ1-5; D is possibly TRBD1 (6 bases). The length of the CDR3 is 14 residues. Germline values: CDR1 SGHDT, CDR2 YYEEEE. The V gene lost 1 base and the J gene lost 6 bases, with 11 bases spanning the gap. CDR3 nucleotides: TGTGCCAGCAGCTTGTTACAGGGAGGTCAGCCCCAGCATTTT. Residues: CASSLLQGGQPQHF.

J is TRBJ1-1 and V is TRBV7-9; a weak D match, TRBD1 (5 bases). CDR1 and CDR2 (germline): SEHNR, FQNEAQ (reference sequence). The CDR3 is 15 residues long. V gave up 8 bases and J gave up 0 bases, with 16 bases separating them. The CDR3 region has the DNA TGTGCCAGCCTACCTACCCTGGGGGTGAACACTGAAGCTTTCTTT. Translation: CASLPTLGVNTEAFF.

This clone was picked up one time. This chain links TRBV15 with TRBJ1-5; D may be TRBD1 (5 bases). The CDR3 covers 16 residues. The germline V gene encodes CDR1 LNHNV and CDR2 YYDKDF (reference sequence). Trimming took 0 bases from V and 4 from J, leaving 13 bases between them. This CDR3 is CATSRDRAGLNQPQHF. The CDR3 region has the DNA TGTGCCACCAGCAGAGATCGGGCAGGGTTGAATCAGCCCCAGCATTTT.

This clone was detected once. This chain links TRBV6-5 with TRBJ1-2; D unclear. Trimming stripped 2 bases from V and 5 bases from J, with 18 bases between. The CDR3 extends over 16 amino acids. CDR1 is MNHEY and CDR2 is SVGAGI in the germline V gene. The chain's CDR3 is CASSYVSEAFGYGYTF. The CDR3 bases are TGTGCCAGCAGTTACGTCAGCGAGGCCTTCGGGTATGGCTACACCTTC.

This sequence joins TRBV27 and TRBJ1-4; no definite D call. The CDR3 covers 17 residues. V was trimmed by 1 base and J by 0 bases, leaving 12 bases between them. CDR1 is MNHEY and CDR2 is SMNVEV in the germline V gene (reference sequence). The CDR3 bases are TGTGCCAGCAGTTTATACCGCGGGCGGGCAACTAATGAAAAACTGTTTTTT. It translates to CASSLYRGRATNEKLFF.

The chain employs TRBV4-1 and TRBJ2-7; possibly TRBD1 or TRBD2 for D (5 bases each). V was shortened by 2 bases and J by 1 base, with 21 bases between the two germline ends. CDR3 length: 18 amino acids. CDR1 is MGHRA, CDR2 YSYEKL, per germline. The CDR3 DNA follows: TGCGCCAGCAGCCAATCGGTAACGGGGCCACCAAAGTCCTACGAGCAGTACTTC. This gives the protein CASSQSVTGPPKSYEQYF.

DNA of the CDR3: TGTGCCAGCACCGTTAATATGGGGGGATACCAAGAGACCCAGTACTTC. This gives the protein CASTVNMGGYQETQYF. This rearrangement joins TRBV7-2 to TRBJ2-5; the D gene is possibly TRBD2 (6 bases). Germline assignment: CDR1 SGHTA and CDR2 FQGNSA. Trimming removed 7 bases from V and 0 bases from J, with 18 bases in between. The CDR3 sequence is 16 residues long.

This CDR3 is CASTPVLTDTQYF. CDR3 DNA sequence: TGTGCCAGCACCCCAGTCCTCACAGATACGCAGTATTTT. V gene TRBV6-1 combines with J gene TRBJ2-3, with D unclear. The V end was cut by 7 bases, the J end by 2 bases, with 10 bases between. The germline gives CDR1 MNHNS, CDR2 SASEGT. This CDR3 is 13 amino acids long.

The chain has TRBV21-1 and TRBJ1-1; the table assigns TRBD1, which was not confirmed against the DNA. TRBV21-1 corresponds to a pseudogene. The CDR3 length is 14 residues. The CDR3 loop is CASSKEDRGRPAFF. The CDR3, as DNA: TGTGCCAGCAGCAAGGAAGACAGGGGGCGCCCGGCTTTCTTT.

V and J are TRBV12-5 and TRBJ2-7; no clear D gene. CDR3 size: 12 residues. The V gene's germline CDR1 is LGHNT and CDR2 FRNRAP. Trimming removed 6 bases from V and 4 bases from J, with 10 bases in between. CDR3 nucleotide sequence: TGTGCTAGTGGCCGCGGCCTGTACGAGCAGTACTTC. As protein: CASGRGLYEQYF.

The chain is built from TRBV5-1 and TRBJ2-2; maybe TRBD1 (5 bases). Germline-derived CDR1 and CDR2 are SGHRS and YFSETQ. Trimming removed 0 bases from V and 7 bases from J, with 13 bases in between. The CDR3 extends over 15 amino acids. The CDR3 bases are TGCGCCAGCAGCTTGGGGCAGGGTAAACTCGGGGAGCTGTTTTTT. Translation: CASSLGQGKLGELFF.